The TCR beta chain described here comes from a study of CD8 T cell repertoires and HIV-1 epitope variants. The CDR3 length is 12 residues. Looked up from germline, CDR1 is SGHDT and CDR2 is YYEEEE. V lost 2 bases to trimming and J lost 10 bases; unmatched junction nucleotides: 3. The method was immunoSEQ multiplex PCR; TCRdb's version includes in-frame clones alone and lacks a portion of them. The profile shows several thousand clones, 55% to 80% of them singletons. This clone was found once. Its target is unknown. The sequenced sample was cultured CD8+ T cells derived from PBMCs. The chain uses TRBV5-6 and TRBJ1-1; 9 nucleotides match TRBD1. The clonotype was recovered from a male donor with HIV. CDR3 DNA: TGTGCCAGCAGCTTACCACAGGGGGCAGCTTTCTTT. Its translation: CASSLPQGAAFF.